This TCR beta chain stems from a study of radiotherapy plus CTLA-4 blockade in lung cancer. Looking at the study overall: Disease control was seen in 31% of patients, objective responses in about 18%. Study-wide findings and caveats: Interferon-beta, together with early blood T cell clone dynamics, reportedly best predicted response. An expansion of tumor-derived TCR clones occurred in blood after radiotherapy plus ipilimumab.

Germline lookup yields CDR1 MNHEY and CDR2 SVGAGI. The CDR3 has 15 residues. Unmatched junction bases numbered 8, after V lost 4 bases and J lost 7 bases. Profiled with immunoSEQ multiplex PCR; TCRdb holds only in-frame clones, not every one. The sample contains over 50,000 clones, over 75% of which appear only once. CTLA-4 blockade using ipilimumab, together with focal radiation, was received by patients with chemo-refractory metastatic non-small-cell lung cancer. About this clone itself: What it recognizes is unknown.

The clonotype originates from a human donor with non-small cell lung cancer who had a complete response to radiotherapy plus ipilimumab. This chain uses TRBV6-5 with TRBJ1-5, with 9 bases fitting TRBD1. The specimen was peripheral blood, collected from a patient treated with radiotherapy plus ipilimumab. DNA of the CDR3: TGTGCCAGCAGTTCCCGACAGGGGGGGAGACAGCCCCAGCATTTT. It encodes CASSSRQGGRQPQHF.